These T cell receptor beta chains were read from a single sample in a study of blood T cells in healthy people across ages. One entry per CDR3 protein, called by TCRdb with MiXCR from the 5' RACE reads. The table has about 1.5 million distinct CDR3 sequences, roughly two fifths seen once; the top ten hold about 4%. Input material: blood. The receptors here all came from a woman aged 18 to 35 in good health. The CDR3 runs from the conserved cysteine through the conserved F or W. The order of the fields is J gene, clone size, D gene, V gene, CDR3 DNA, CDR3 protein. A D gene is named only where the DNA matches it firmly. Size values are once, few and many counts, or a class for expanded clones, and some rows have none.

TRBJ2-1 | few | TRBD1 | TRBV20-1 | TGCAGTGCTAGAGGGGCCGGGACAGGGTCATACAATGAGCAGTTCTTC | CSARGAGTGSYNEQFF
TRBJ2-3 | NA | NA | TRBV20-1 | TGCAGTGCTAGATCGCCTACGTTCGCAGATACGCAGTATTTT | CSARSPTFADTQYF
TRBJ2-7 | NA | TRBD2 | TRBV12-3/TRBV12-4 | TGTGCCAGCAGTTTAGGGAGACACGGGAGGGAGGCCCAGTACTTC | CASSLGRHGREAQYF
TRBJ1-2 | NA | NA | TRBV12-3/TRBV12-4 | TGTGCCGGCAGTTTCGGACTAACACTCTCAGGGTATGGCTACACCTTC | CAGSFGLTLSGYGYTF
TRBJ2-4 | NA | NA | TRBV6-6 | TGTGCCAGCAGTCCCCCAGGGTCCAACATTCAGTACTTC | CASSPPGSNIQYF
TRBJ1-2 | once | NA | TRBV12-3/TRBV12-4 | TGTGCCAGCAGTTTGAGATTTGGATATGGTGGCTACACCTTC | CASSLRFGYGGYTF
TRBJ1-2 | NA | NA | TRBV4-3 | TGCGCCAGCAGCCAAGTAGGCAAGGGGTGGAACTATGGCTACACCTTC | CASSQVGKGWNYGYTF
TRBJ2-1 | NA | NA | TRBV20-1 | TGCAGTGCTTGCCGAGAAGGGGTTGAGCAGTTCTTC | CSACREGVEQFF
TRBJ2-3 | NA | TRBD2 | TRBV7-2 | TGTGCCAGCATTCCCACGCCCGGGAGGGTCCCAACAGATACGCAGTATTTT | CASIPTPGRVPTDTQYF
TRBJ1-6 | NA | NA | TRBV6-5 | TGTGCCAGCAGTTACTCCAAGGCGGCTATGAATTCACCCCTCCACTTT | CASSYSKAAMNSPLHF
TRBJ1-5 | NA | NA | TRBV27 | TGTGCCAGCAGTCCGTCGGGCAGGGTAGGTCAGCCCCAGCATTTT | CASSPSGRVGQPQHF
TRBJ2-5 | NA | NA | TRBV7-8 | TGTGCCAGCAGCTCCACCGGGACTTTCAATGAGCAGTACTTC | CASSSTGTFNEQYF
TRBJ1-2 | once | TRBD1 | TRBV7-9 | TGTGCCAGCAGCCAGGACAGGGGGGCCATCTATGGCTACACCTTC | CASSQDRGAIYGYTF
TRBJ2-3 | few | TRBD2 | TRBV9 | TGTGCCAGCAGCCCAAGGGCTAGCGGGTGGACAGATACGCAGTATTTT | CASSPRASGWTDTQYF
TRBJ1-2 | NA | TRBD1 | TRBV29-1 | TGCAGCGTTGAAGTTGTCGACAGGGGGAACTATGGCTACACCTTC | CSVEVVDRGNYGYTF
TRBJ2-1 | few | NA | TRBV29-1 | TGCAGCGTTGAAGAGCTCGGGGGAATCTACAATGAGCAGTTCTTC | CSVEELGGIYNEQFF
TRBJ2-7 | NA | TRBD2 | TRBV12-3/TRBV12-4 | TGTGCCAGCAGTTCCAAGAATAGCGGGGGTTCGAGCTCCTACAATGAGCAGTACTTC | CASSSKNSGGSSSYNEQYF
TRBJ2-7 | NA | NA | TRBV6-2/TRBV6-3 | TGTGCCAGCAGCTCCGGAGTAGCGGTAACCTACGAGCAGTACTTC | CASSSGVAVTYEQYF
TRBJ2-7 | NA | TRBD1 | TRBV4-3 | TGCGCCAGCAGCCTGCGGACAGGGCGGCACGAGCAGTACTTC | CASSLRTGRHEQYF
TRBJ2-3 | NA | TRBD2 | TRBV7-2 | TGTGCCAGCAGCGCCGGGGGACTAGCGGGAGGATCCACAGATACGCAGTATTTT | CASSAGGLAGGSTDTQYF
TRBJ2-3 | NA | NA | TRBV28 | TGTGCCAGCAGCCAACCCCTAGGGACAGATACGCAGTATTTT | CASSQPLGTDTQYF
TRBJ2-4 | few | TRBD1 | TRBV20-1 | TGCAGTGCTAGCCAGGACAGGGCTAAAAACATTCAGTACTTC | CSASQDRAKNIQYF
TRBJ1-3 | NA | NA | TRBV7-9 | TGTGCCAGCAGCTCGACAGAGTCTGGAAACACCATATATTTT | CASSSTESGNTIYF
TRBJ1-1 | NA | NA | TRBV4-2 | TGTGCCAGCAGCCAAGAGGAGGGAGAGGGCACTGAAGCTTTCTTT | CASSQEEGEGTEAFF
TRBJ2-7 | NA | NA | TRBV4-1 | TGCGCCAGCAGCCAGGTTGAATCCTACGAGCAGTACTTC | CASSQVESYEQYF
TRBJ1-5 | once | NA | TRBV15 | TGTGCCACCAGCAGAGATACTGGGGGCCAGCATTTT | CATSRDTGGQHF
TRBJ2-7 | NA | NA | TRBV7-9 | TGTGCCAGCAGCTTAAGTAGTTTCCGGGACGGCTCCTACGAGCAGTACTTC | CASSLSSFRDGSYEQYF
TRBJ2-1 | NA | TRBD2 | TRBV4-2 | TGTGCCAGCGGCCAAGAGCCTAGCGGGACTTACAATGAGCAGTTCTTC | CASGQEPSGTYNEQFF
TRBJ1-3 | NA | TRBD1 | TRBV12-3/TRBV12-4 | TGTGCCAGCAGTTTATACAGGGGAGCAGGAAACACCATATATTTT | CASSLYRGAGNTIYF
TRBJ2-5 | NA | TRBD2 | TRBV6-2/TRBV6-3 | TGTGCCAGCAGTTACTCGAAAATAGAGGCCCTAGCGGGAGTGGAGCAGTACTTC | CASSYSKIEALAGVEQYF
TRBJ1-2 | NA | NA | TRBV4-3 | TGCGCCAGCAGCCAAGATCGGGTTCTAGGCGGTAGAGGCTACACCTTC | CASSQDRVLGGRGYTF
TRBJ2-7 | few | NA | TRBV12-3/TRBV12-4 | TGTGCCAGCAGTTTGATGGCGGGATATTACGAGCAGTACTTC | CASSLMAGYYEQYF
TRBJ2-7 | few | NA | TRBV28 | TGTGCCAGTCGCGAGCACTACGAGCAGTACTTC | CASREHYEQYF
TRBJ2-3 | NA | NA | TRBV29-1 | TGCAGCGTTGTCGGAAGAAGCACAAATACGCAGTATTTT | CSVVGRSTNTQYF
TRBJ2-7 | NA | NA | TRBV30 | TGTGCCTGGAGTGTATGGTCCTACGAGCAGTACTTC | CAWSVWSYEQYF
TRBJ2-1 | few | NA | TRBV4-2 | TGTGCCAGCAGCCTTACATGGGGGGCGGTATCTCCCTACAATGAGCAGTTCTTC | CASSLTWGAVSPYNEQFF
TRBJ2-5 | NA | NA | TRBV29-1 | TGCAGCGTTGAAGAGGGCCCCGGGGAGACCCAGTACTTC | CSVEEGPGETQYF
TRBJ1-5 | few | NA | TRBV20-1 | TGCAGTGCACAGACTATACGGCAGGGTAATGGCAATCAGCCCCAGCATTTT | CSAQTIRQGNGNQPQHF
TRBJ1-5 | NA | NA | TRBV21-1 | TGTGCCAGCAGCAAAGCGCAAGGCGAGATTGATAGCAATCAGCCCCAGCATTTT | CASSKAQGEIDSNQPQHF
TRBJ2-7 | NA | NA | TRBV6-2/TRBV6-3 | TGTGCCAGCGGCGACACCGGGACCTACGGAGCCTACGAGCAGTACTTC | CASGDTGTYGAYEQYF
TRBJ2-1 | few | NA | TRBV28 | TGTGCCAGCAATCTTCTAGGCAATGAGCAGTTCTTC | CASNLLGNEQFF
TRBJ2-1 | NA | TRBD1 | TRBV7-9 | TGTGCCAGCAGCACGAAGACAGGGGGCGCGTGGAATGAGCAGTTCTTC | CASSTKTGGAWNEQFF